This T cell receptor beta chain was recovered during a study of response to subunit inactivated influenza vaccine. Study-level findings and limits: With each seasonal influenza vaccination, the authors suggested, few new T cells are recruited.

Concerning this clonotype itself: Its target is unknown.

V lost 3 bases, J lost 3 bases, and 5 bases lay in between. Germline CDR1 SEHNR, CDR2 FQNEAQ (reference sequence). The CDR3 is made up of 12 amino acids. TCRdb analysed the RT-PCR reads with MiXCR anew, one entry per CDR3 protein. The sample lists more than 400,000 distinct CDR3 sequences; less than 7.5% were seen once. The specimen was PBMCs from blood, collected approximately 25 months after vaccination. This chain links TRBV7-9 with TRBJ2-5, with D unclear. The receptor was derived from a man aged 45 to 75 who received an inactivated influenza vaccine. CDR3: CASSLAKETQYF. CDR3 nucleotides: TGTGCCAGCAGCTTGGCAAAAGAGACCCAGTACTTC.